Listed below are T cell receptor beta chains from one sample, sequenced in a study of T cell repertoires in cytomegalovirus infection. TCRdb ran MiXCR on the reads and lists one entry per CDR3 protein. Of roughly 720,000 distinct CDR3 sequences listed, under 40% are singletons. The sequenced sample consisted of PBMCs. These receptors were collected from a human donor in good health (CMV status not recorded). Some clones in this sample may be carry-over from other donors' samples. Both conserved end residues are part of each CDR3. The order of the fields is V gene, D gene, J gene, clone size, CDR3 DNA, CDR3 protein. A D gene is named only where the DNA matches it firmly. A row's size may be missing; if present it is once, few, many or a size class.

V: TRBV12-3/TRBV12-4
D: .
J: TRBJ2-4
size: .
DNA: TGTGCCAGCAGTTCCTCAGCCAAAAACATTCAGTACTTC
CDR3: CASSSSAKNIQYF

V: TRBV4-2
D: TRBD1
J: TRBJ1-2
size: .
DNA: TGTGCCAGCAGCCAAGATGTCCAGGGGGGAGATGGCTACACCTTC
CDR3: CASSQDVQGGDGYTF

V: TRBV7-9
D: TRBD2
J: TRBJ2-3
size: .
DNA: TGTGCCAGCAGCCCCCCTTTGTGGAGCGGGGAGTACTTCACAGATACGCAGTATTTT
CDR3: CASSPPLWSGEYFTDTQYF

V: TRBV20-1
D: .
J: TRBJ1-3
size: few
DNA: TGCAGTGCCGAAAGAGGAAACACCATATATTTT
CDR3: CSAERGNTIYF

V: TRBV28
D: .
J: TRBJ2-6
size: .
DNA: TGTGCCAGCAGACGACAATCTGGGGCCAACGTCCTGACTTTC
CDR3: CASRRQSGANVLTF

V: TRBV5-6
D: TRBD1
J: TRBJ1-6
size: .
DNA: TGTGCCAGCAGATCCGGGACAGGGGATTCACCCCTCCACTTT
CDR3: CASRSGTGDSPLHF

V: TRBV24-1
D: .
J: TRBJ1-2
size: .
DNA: TGTGCCACCAGTGATTCCCACGTGACAGGCTATGGCTACACCTTC
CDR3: CATSDSHVTGYGYTF

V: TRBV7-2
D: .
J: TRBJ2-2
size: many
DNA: TGTGCCAGCAGCAGCTTCGGACCTCAAACCGGGGAGCTGTTTTTT
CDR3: CASSSFGPQTGELFF

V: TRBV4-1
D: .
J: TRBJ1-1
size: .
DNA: TGCGCCAGCAGCAAAGACATGTTGAACACTGAAGCTTTCTTT
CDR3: CASSKDMLNTEAFF

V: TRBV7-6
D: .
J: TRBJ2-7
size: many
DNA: TGTGCCAGCAGCTTATTGCAGGGCGACGAGCAGTACTTC
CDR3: CASSLLQGDEQYF

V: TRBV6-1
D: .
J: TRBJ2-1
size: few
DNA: TGTGCCAGCAGTTACAACCTGATTCACGGCTCCTACAATGAGCAGTTCTTC
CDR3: CASSYNLIHGSYNEQFF

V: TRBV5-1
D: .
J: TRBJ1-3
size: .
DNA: TGCGCCAGCAGCTTGAGCTCTGGACGGAACTCTGGAAACACCATATATTTT
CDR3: CASSLSSGRNSGNTIYF

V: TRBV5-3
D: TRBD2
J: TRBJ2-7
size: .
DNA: TGTGCCAGCAGCTCGGGACTAGCGGGATACTACGAGCAGTACTTC
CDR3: CASSSGLAGYYEQYF

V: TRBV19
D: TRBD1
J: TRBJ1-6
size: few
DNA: TGTGCCAGCAGTACGACAGGGGGCGTATCACCCCTCCACTTT
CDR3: CASSTTGGVSPLHF

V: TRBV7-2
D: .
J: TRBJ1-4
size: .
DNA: TGTGCCAGCAGCTTAGGGAACCGGGTTACGAATGAAAAACTGTTTTTT
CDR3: CASSLGNRVTNEKLFF

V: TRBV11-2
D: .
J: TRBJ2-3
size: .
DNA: TGTGCCAGCAGCTTAGGTGAAGATATCAGCACAGATACGCAGTATTTT
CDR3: CASSLGEDISTDTQYF

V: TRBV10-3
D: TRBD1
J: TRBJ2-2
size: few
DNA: TGTGCCATCAGTGGAGCGACAGGGGCGAACACCGGGGAGCTGTTTTTT
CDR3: CAISGATGANTGELFF

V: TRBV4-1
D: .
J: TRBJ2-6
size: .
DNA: TGCGCCAGCAGCCAAGTGTCGGGAGCTGGGGCCAACGTCCTGACTTTC
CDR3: CASSQVSGAGANVLTF

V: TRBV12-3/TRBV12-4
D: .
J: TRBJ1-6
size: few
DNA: TGTGCCAGCAGAGAGGACAGCCGTAATTCACCCCTCCACTTT
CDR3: CASREDSRNSPLHF

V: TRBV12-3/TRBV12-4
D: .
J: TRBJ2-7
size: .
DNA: TGTGCCAGCAGTCCCCAGGTGGGGGGATCCTACGAGCAGTACTTC
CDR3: CASSPQVGGSYEQYF

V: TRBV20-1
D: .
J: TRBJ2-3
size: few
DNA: TGCAGTGCTAGTGCCCCGGGGTTCTATCGCGGTACGCAGTATTTT
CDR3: CSASAPGFYRGTQYF

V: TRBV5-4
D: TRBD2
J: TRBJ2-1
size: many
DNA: TGTGCCAGCAGCTTGGCCGCTAGCGGGAGATCGGGATCCTACAATGAGCAGTTCTTC
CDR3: CASSLAASGRSGSYNEQFF

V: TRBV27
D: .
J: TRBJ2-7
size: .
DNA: TGTGCCAGCGGATACAGGGCCCCCCCCTACGAGCAGTACTTC
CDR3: CASGYRAPPYEQYF

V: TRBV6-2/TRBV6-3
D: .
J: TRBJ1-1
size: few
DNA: TGTGCCAGCAGTTACGCAACTGAAGCTTTCTTT
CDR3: CASSYATEAFF

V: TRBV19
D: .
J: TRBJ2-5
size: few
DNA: TGTGCCAGTAGTATCTACTCGGTTGGAGAGACCCAGTACTTC
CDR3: CASSIYSVGETQYF

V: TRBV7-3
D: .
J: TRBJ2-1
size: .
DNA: TGTGCCAGCAGCTTAAATGTCGGACCAGGCGAGGCTGAGCAGTTCTTC
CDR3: CASSLNVGPGEAEQFF

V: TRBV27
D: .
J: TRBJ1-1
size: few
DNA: TGTGCCAGCACTGGGACCTCGAACACTGAAGCTTTCTTT
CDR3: CASTGTSNTEAFF

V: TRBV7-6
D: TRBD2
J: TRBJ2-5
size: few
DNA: TGTGCCAGCAGCTTAGTGCGGCGGGAGGGCCGGGAGACCCAGTACTTC
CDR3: CASSLVRREGRETQYF

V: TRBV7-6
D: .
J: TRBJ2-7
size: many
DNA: TGTGCCAGCAGCCCAAACAGTGGCCCGGGCTACGAGCAGTACTTC
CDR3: CASSPNSGPGYEQYF

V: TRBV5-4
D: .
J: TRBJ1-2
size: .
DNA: TGTGCCAGCAGCTTGCCATCGAGGGTAGAGGCTGGCTACACCTTC
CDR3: CASSLPSRVEAGYTF

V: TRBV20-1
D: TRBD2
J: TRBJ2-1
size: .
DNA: TGCAGTGCTCCAACTAGCGGGAGTTTCCATGAGCAGTTCTTC
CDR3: CSAPTSGSFHEQFF

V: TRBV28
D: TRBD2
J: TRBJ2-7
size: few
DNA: TGTGCCAGCAGTTTATTAACTAGCGGAGAGCAGTACTTC
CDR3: CASSLLTSGEQYF

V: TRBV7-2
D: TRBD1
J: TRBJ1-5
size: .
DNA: TGTGCCAGCAGCTTAGCGGCCGGGACAGGACCCTATAGCAATCAGCCCCAGCATTTT
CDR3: CASSLAAGTGPYSNQPQHF

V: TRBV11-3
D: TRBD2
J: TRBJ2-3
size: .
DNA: TGTGCCAGCAGCAGAGACACTAGCGCAGATACGCAGTATTTT
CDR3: CASSRDTSADTQYF

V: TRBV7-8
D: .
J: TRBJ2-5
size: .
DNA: TGTGCCAGCAGCCCGAGGGTGGAGACCCAGTACTTC
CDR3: CASSPRVETQYF

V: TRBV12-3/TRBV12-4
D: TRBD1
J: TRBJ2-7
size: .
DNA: TGTGCCAGCGCCAGGGGGCCACTCCTCTACGAGCAGTACTTC
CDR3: CASARGPLLYEQYF

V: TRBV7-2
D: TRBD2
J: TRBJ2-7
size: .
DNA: TGTGCCAGCAGATTAGCGGGAGGGCCGGGTGAGCAGTACTTC
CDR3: CASRLAGGPGEQYF

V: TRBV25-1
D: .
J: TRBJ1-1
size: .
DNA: TGTGCTAGCAGCCCACAGGGCATCGCTGAAGCTTTATTT
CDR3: CASSPQGIAEALF